Below, one TCR beta chain is given with its context. Its target is unknown. This entry is derived from a study of OX40 agonist ivuxolimab in advanced cancers. As for the study in general: Treatment received earlier with anti-PD-1, anti-PD-L1 or anti-CTLA-4 agents was allowed, and under 50% had some.

Study-level points and caveats: The study observed clonal expansion of CD4+ and CD8+ blood T cells by week 6 at 0.1 to 3.0 mg/kg.

With 5 bases clipped from V and 0 bases from J, the junction kept 13 bases outside the gene matches. The CDR3 runs to 19 residues. Germline-derived CDR1 and CDR2 are SGHAT and FQNNGV. This table comes from immunoSEQ multiplex PCR, and its TCRdb copy is limited to in-frame clones, with some not included. The sample includes 35,000 to 50,000 clones, 82% seen only once; the top ten take approximately 25%. The V gene is TRBV11-2, the J gene TRBJ1-3; 10 bases map to TRBD1. The input for sequencing was CD4+ or CD8+ T cells sorted from blood, taken in a trial of the OX40 agonist ivuxolimab. The sequence was collected from an adult with an advanced solid tumor such as melanoma, head and neck, liver or kidney cancer. CDR3 bases: TGTGCCAGCAGCCCAAGACAGGGGGCTTCCGTAAGCTCTGGAAACACCATATATTTT. Translating gives CASSPRQGASVSSGNTIYF.